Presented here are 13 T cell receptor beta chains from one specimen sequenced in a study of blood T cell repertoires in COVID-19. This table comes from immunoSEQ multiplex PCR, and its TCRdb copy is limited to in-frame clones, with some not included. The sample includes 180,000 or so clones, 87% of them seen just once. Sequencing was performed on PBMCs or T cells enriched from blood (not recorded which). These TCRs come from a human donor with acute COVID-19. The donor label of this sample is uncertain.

The CDR3 spells CASSPPLLSGTPYEQYF. The CDR3 DNA follows: TGTGCCAGCTCACCTCCGCTGCTCTCCGGGACACCCTACGAGCAGTACTTC. V gene TRBV18 combines with J gene TRBJ2-7, with D possibly being TRBD1 (6 bases). Trimming left V 3 bases short and J 2 bases short, with 20 bases between. This CDR3 spans 17 amino acids. Germline V CDR1 and CDR2: KGHSH, LQKENI.

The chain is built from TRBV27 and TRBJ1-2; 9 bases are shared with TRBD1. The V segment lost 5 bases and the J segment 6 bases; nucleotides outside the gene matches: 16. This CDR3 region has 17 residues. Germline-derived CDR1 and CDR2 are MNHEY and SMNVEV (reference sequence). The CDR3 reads CASSQSGQGGRGHGYTF. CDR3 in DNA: TGTGCCAGCAGTCAATCGGGACAGGGAGGTCGGGGGCATGGCTACACCTTC.

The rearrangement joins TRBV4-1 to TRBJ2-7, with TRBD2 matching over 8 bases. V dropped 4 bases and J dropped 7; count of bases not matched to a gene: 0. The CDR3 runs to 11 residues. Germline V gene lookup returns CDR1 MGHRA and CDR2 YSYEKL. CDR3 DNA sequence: TGCGCCAGCAGCCCGGGGGGGGAGCAGTACTTC. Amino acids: CASSPGGEQYF.

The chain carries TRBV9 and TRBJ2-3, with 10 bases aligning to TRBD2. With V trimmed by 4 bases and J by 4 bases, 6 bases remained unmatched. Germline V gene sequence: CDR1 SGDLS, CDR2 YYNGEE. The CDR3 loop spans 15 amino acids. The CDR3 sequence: CASSTAGGPADTQYF. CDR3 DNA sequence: TGTGCCAGCAGCACAGCGGGGGGGCCCGCAGATACGCAGTATTTT.

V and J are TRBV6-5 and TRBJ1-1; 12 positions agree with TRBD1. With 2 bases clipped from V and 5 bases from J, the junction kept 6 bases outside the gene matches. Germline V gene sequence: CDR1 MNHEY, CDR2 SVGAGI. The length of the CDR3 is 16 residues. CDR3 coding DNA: TGTGCCAGCAGTTACATGGGACAGGGGGCGAGAACTGAAGCTTTCTTT. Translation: CASSYMGQGARTEAFF.

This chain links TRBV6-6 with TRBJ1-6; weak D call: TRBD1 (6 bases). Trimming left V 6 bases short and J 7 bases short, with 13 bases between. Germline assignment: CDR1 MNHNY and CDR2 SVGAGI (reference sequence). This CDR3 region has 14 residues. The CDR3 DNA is TGTGCCAGCAGGGACTTCCAGGGGAATTCACCCCTCCACTTT. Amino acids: CASRDFQGNSPLHF.

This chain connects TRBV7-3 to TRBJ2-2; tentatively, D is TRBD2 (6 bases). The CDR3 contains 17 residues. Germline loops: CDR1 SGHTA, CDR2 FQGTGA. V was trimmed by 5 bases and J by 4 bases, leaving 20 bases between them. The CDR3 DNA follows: TGTGCCAGCAGCCCCCAACCGGGGGTAGGATTCACCGGGGAGCTGTTTTTT. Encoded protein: CASSPQPGVGFTGELFF.

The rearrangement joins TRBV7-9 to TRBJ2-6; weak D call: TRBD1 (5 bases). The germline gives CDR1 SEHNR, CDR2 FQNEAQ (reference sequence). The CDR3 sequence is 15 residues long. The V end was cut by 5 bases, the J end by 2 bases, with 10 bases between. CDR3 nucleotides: TGTGCCAGCAGCCGGACACAAGCTGGGGCCAACGTCCTGACTTTC. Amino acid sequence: CASSRTQAGANVLTF.

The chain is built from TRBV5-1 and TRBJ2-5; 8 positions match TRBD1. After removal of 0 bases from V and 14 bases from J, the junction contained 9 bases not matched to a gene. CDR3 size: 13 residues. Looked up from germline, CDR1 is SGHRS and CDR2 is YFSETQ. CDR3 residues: CASSLGPQGALYF. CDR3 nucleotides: TGCGCCAGCAGCTTGGGGCCCCAGGGGGCGCTATACTTC.

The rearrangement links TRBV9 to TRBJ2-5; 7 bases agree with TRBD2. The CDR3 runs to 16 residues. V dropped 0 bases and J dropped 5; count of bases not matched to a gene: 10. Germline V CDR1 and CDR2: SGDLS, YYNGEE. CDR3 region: CASSVAGRGFDETQYF. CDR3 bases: TGTGCCAGCAGCGTAGCGGGGCGGGGGTTCGACGAGACCCAGTACTTC.

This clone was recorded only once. In DNA form, the CDR3 reads TGTGCCAGCAGGCCGGGACAGTATCAGCCCCAGCATTTT. Residues: CASRPGQYQPQHF. The V gene is TRBV6-5, the J gene TRBJ1-5, with TRBD1 matching 7 bases. Unmatched junction bases numbered 4, after V lost 6 bases and J lost 5 bases. Germline V gene data show CDR1 as MNHEY and CDR2 as SVGAGI. The CDR3 covers 13 residues.

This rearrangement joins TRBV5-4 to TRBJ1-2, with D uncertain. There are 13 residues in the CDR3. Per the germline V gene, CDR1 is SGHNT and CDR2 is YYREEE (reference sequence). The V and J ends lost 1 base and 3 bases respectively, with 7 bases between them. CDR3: CASSLSNDYGYTF. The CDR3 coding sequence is TGTGCCAGCAGCTTGAGCAACGACTATGGCTACACCTTC. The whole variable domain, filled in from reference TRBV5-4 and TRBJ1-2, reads ETGVTQSPTHLIKTRGQQVTLRCSSQSGHNTVSWYQQALGQGPQFIFQYYREEENGRGNFPPRFSGLQFPNYSSELNVNALELDDSALYLCASSLSNDYGYTFGSGTRLTVV.

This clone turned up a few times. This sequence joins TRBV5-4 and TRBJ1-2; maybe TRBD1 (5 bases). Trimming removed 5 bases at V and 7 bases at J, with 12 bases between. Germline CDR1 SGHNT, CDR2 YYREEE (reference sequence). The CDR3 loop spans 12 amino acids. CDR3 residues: CASSYRGGGYTF. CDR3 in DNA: TGTGCCAGCAGTTATAGGGGAGGTGGCTACACCTTC.